The sequence of this TCR beta chain was determined in a study of T-cell reconstitution after alpha-beta-depleted transplantation in children. Study-wide findings and caveats: The authors attributed T-cell counts and diversity one year after transplant mostly to newly produced T cells. In some patients, recipient T cells and intrathymic progenitors surviving conditioning explained high day-60 diversity. Alpha-beta T cells present about two months after transplant were reported to originate from several hundred expanded graft clones.

The TCRbeta library was prepared with unique molecular identifiers. TCRdb processed the PCR reads anew with MiXCR; each CDR3 protein has one entry. The sample contains 780,000 or so distinct CDR3 sequences, roughly 15% of which appear only once. This clonotype was counted many times. The antigen is not known. Germline V gene data show CDR1 as SQVTM and CDR2 as ANQGSEA. CDR3 length: 14 residues. Trimming pared 7 bases from V and 4 bases from J, leaving 16 bases between. This sequence joins TRBV29-1 and TRBJ2-2; possibly TRBD2 for D (5 bases). This sample comprised PBMCs, mostly from graft donor cells, obtained 360 days after TCRalphabeta/CD19-depleted stem cell transplant. The clonotype comes from a male patient younger than 18 who had a stem cell transplant for acute lymphoblastic leukemia, so the T cells may come from the graft donor. Here the CDR3 reads CSALPADPTGELFF. CDR3 nucleotide sequence: TGCAGCGCTCTCCCAGCGGACCCCACCGGGGAGCTGTTTTTT.